The 14 T cell receptor beta chains below were found in one sample sequenced in a study of OX40 agonist ivuxolimab in advanced cancers. Sequencing was performed with immunoSEQ multiplex PCR; in TCRdb, only in-frame clones are kept and a portion is missing. Counted here are 65,000 to 95,000 clones, about nine tenths occurring once; the ten biggest clones make up about 5.9%. The input for sequencing was CD4+ or CD8+ T cells sorted from blood, taken in a trial of the OX40 agonist ivuxolimab. These receptors all stem from an adult with an advanced solid tumor such as melanoma, head and neck, liver or kidney cancer.

To note about this clone: Compared with germline, one end of the junction differs, possibly owing to a read error. Here the CDR3 DNA reads TGTGCCAGCAGCGAAGTAAGCCGGGACCGGTTCATGAACACTGAAGCTTTCTTT. This codes for CASSEVSRDRFMNTEAFF. The chain is built from TRBV6-1 and TRBJ1-1; possible D gene TRBD1, 5 bases. Germline CDR1 is MNHNS and CDR2 is SASEGT. This CDR3 region has 18 residues.

V and J are TRBV6-5 and TRBJ1-2; D not certain. Trimming stripped 6 bases from V and 7 bases from J, with 9 bases between. The germline CDR1 and CDR2 sequences are MNHEY and SVGAGI. The CDR3 runs to 11 residues. The CDR3 is CASSWLGGYTF. The DNA of the CDR3 is TGTGCCAGCAGCTGGTTAGGTGGCTACACCTTC.

V gene TRBV18 combines with J gene TRBJ2-1, with 7 bases fitting TRBD1. The ends lost 3 bases at V and 4 bases at J; junction bases unmatched: 6. This CDR3 region has 15 residues. CDR1 is KGHSH, CDR2 LQKENI, per germline. The CDR3 sequence: CASSPKNRGYNEQFF. The CDR3 coding sequence is TGTGCCAGCTCACCTAAAAACAGGGGTTACAATGAGCAGTTCTTC.

The gene calls are TRBV30 and TRBJ1-4, with TRBD1 matching over 8 bases. This CDR3 spans 13 amino acids. CDR1 GTSNPN and CDR2 SVGIG come from the germline V gene (reference sequence). The CDR3 protein is CAFSQGAREKLFF. DNA of the CDR3: TGTGCTTTCTCGCAGGGGGCGAGGGAAAAACTGTTTTTT.

The CDR3, as DNA: TGTGCCAGCAGTGAGGGGGTCAGGGGACGGGGTGAAGCTTTCTTT. It is translated as CASSEGVRGRGEAFF. The rearrangement uses TRBV2 and TRBJ1-1, with D maybe TRBD1 (6 bases). Germline assignment: CDR1 SNHLY and CDR2 FYNNEI. The CDR3 runs 15 residues. Trimming left V 3 bases short and J 7 bases short, with 18 bases between.

This chain uses TRBV28 with TRBJ1-2; 7 bases map to TRBD1. Germline assignment: CDR1 MDHEN and CDR2 SYDVKM. This CDR3 spans 12 amino acids. V lost 6 bases, J lost 4 bases, and 2 bases stayed unmatched. CDR3 loop: CASRTGAYGYTF. The DNA for the CDR3 is TGTGCCAGCAGAACAGGGGCCTATGGCTACACCTTC.

The chain uses TRBV18 and TRBJ2-3, with 13 bases that match TRBD2. Germline CDR1 is KGHSH and CDR2 is LQKENI. The trim removed 3 bases at V and 8 bases at J, leaving 8 bases unmatched. There are 16 residues in the CDR3. The CDR3 here is CASSPGAGTSGTTQYF. CDR3 DNA: TGTGCCAGCTCACCGGGGGCCGGGACTAGCGGGACTACGCAGTATTTT.

This clone has only one observation. The V call is TRBV28, the J call TRBJ1-1, with D tentatively TRBD1 (6 bases). Trimming stripped 6 bases from V and 0 bases from J, with 11 bases between. This CDR3 is built from 14 residues. In germline, CDR1 is MDHEN, CDR2 SYDVKM. CDR3 DNA sequence: TGTGCCAGCAGGTGGGGGCAGATGAACACTGAAGCTTTCTTT. Protein sequence: CASRWGQMNTEAFF.

The rearrangement uses TRBV5-6 and TRBJ1-4; 9 bases map to TRBD1. The CDR3 runs 15 residues. Germline CDR1 and CDR2: SGHDT and YYEEEE. V shed 2 bases and J 4 bases; nucleotides not matched to a gene: 3. The CDR3 sequence is CASSFWDRDNEKLFF. In DNA form, the CDR3 reads TGTGCCAGCAGCTTCTGGGACAGGGATAATGAAAAACTGTTTTTT.

The V and J genes are TRBV19 and TRBJ2-1, with no clear D. The V gene's germline CDR1 is LNHDA and CDR2 SQIVND (reference sequence). Trimming removed 9 bases at V and 2 bases at J, with 11 bases between. This CDR3 is built from 13 residues. CDR3 DNA: TGTGCCAGCCCGACTGGAACCTACAATGAGCAGTTCTTC. This translates into CASPTGTYNEQFF.

This chain uses TRBV5-1 with TRBJ1-6, with D tentatively TRBD1 (5 bases). The V and J ends lost 2 bases and 10 bases respectively, with 10 bases between them. There are 13 residues in the CDR3. CDR1 SGHRS and CDR2 YFSETQ come from the germline V gene. The CDR3, as DNA: TGCGCCAGCAGCTTTGAAAGGGACTCACCCCTCCACTTT. Translated, it gives CASSFERDSPLHF. Full variable domain (remainder filled in from reference TRBV5-1 and TRBJ1-6): KAGVTQTPRYLIKTRGQQVTLSCSPISGHRSVSWYQQTPGQGLQFLFEYFSETQRNKGNFPGRFSGRQFSNSRSEMNVSTLELGDSALYLCASSFERDSPLHFGNGTRLTVT.

The chain has TRBV10-3 and TRBJ1-1; 7 bases fit TRBD1. Germline lookup yields CDR1 ENHRY and CDR2 SYGVKD. V lost 7 bases, J lost 2 bases, and 7 bases stayed unmatched. The CDR3 is 14 amino acids. CDR3 sequence: CAINGQAFNTEAFF. In DNA, the CDR3 is TGTGCCATCAATGGACAGGCCTTCAACACTGAAGCTTTCTTT.

The J gene is TRBJ2-7, the V gene TRBV7-9; D is perhaps TRBD2 (5 bases). The CDR3 contains 16 residues. With 5 bases removed from V and 2 bases from J, the gap between germline ends came to 19 bases. The V gene's germline CDR1 is SEHNR and CDR2 FQNEAQ (reference sequence). CDR3 amino acids: CASSPYQRRGTYEQYF. In DNA form, the CDR3 reads TGTGCCAGCAGCCCCTATCAGCGCCGAGGGACCTACGAGCAGTACTTC.

This clone is termed medium-sized. J is TRBJ1-5 and V is TRBV2; D gene unclear. The CDR3 length is 15 residues. Germline CDR1 is SNHLY and CDR2 is FYNNEI. The V and J ends lost 7 bases and 1 base respectively, with 14 bases between them. The CDR3 is CASTEGGQSNQPQHF. The CDR3 DNA is TGTGCCAGCACCGAAGGCGGGCAGAGCAATCAGCCCCAGCATTTT.